This TCR beta chain was sequenced during a study of blood T cell repertoires in COVID-19 (dated by TCRdb to the early 2020s). Turning to the overall study: Collaborator samples came from the United States, Italy and Spain and covered acute and convalescent phases of COVID-19. The material from the prospective study consisted of cDNA or gDNA derived from T cells, B-cell-depleted T cells, or PBMCs. Deeply sampled blood TCRbeta repertoires from subjects exposed to, actively infected with, or recovered from COVID-19 were included in the dataset. The repertoires were released in a freely available public database meant as a resource for research on the immune response to SARS-CoV-2. The samples were drawn from two sources: the first 160 participants of the ongoing ImmuneRACE study, and 1,254 subjects contributed by 6 global collaborators. A de-identified subject ID, COVID-19 status, age in years and sex were almost always included in the sample metadata. Where available, HLA class I and class II types were obtained from metadata supplied by the sample provider rather than from assay-based typing. Study-level results and caveats: Clinical and demographic metadata were provided uncurated, with the amount varying by source and participant.

TCRbeta CDR3 regions were amplified from genomic DNA by means of the immunoSEQ Assay, a bias-controlled multiplex PCR. The authors' pipeline ran thus. The number of nucleated cells in each sample was estimated by amplification of reference gene primers within the assay. To quantify the absolute abundance of each unique TCRbeta CDR3 rearrangement, sequence reads were collapsed and filtered. For each sample, productive Simpson clonality was calculated by taking the square root of Simpson's diversity index across productive rearrangements. The source is immuneACCESS, and TCRdb retained only in-frame sequences with V and J called. Part of the clones is not carried over; for the studies checked, unresolved V genes explain less than half of this, and the remainder is unexplained. V and J calls plus clone size are reproduced from that table; the DNA served to infer D and trimming. Present in this sample are roughly 250,000 clones, around 84% of which were seen just once. 1.5% to 2% of the sample is in the top ten clones.

Participants in the prospective study were aged about 18 to 89 years, lived in under 30 United States geographic areas, and enrolled through a virtual design. To assign participants to cohorts, the prospective study relied on clinical history that participants themselves reported in a screening survey and a study questionnaire. Recovered participants in ImmuneRACE Cohort 3 were defined by two consecutive negative NP/OP PCR tests, clearance by a healthcare professional, or resolution of symptoms. Each participant in the prospective study had whole blood, serum and a nasopharyngeal or oropharyngeal swab collected by mobile phlebotomists. Additional blood draws and questionnaires over an approximately two-month period could optionally be provided by prospective study participants. Before DNA extraction, prospective study blood samples were shipped either frozen or at room temperature. The CDR3 runs 14 amino acids, cysteine and phenylalanine included. Of the read, only the CDR3 DNA is kept; its 42 bases are in frame from base 1. Via the germline V gene, CDR1 is SGHRS and CDR2 YFSETQ. The V and J ends are trimmed by 4 bases and 4 bases, leaving 14 bases between them.

In regard to this clone: Its antigen is not yet known. No base-level quality is on record; no much larger clone is a single base apart.

Specimen: PBMCs or T cells enriched from blood (not recorded which). The chain is made from TRBV5-1 and TRBJ1-1, with TRBD1 perhaps the D gene, on 6 matching bases. The TCR comes from a woman between 50 and 59 years old who had recovered from COVID-19. The nucleotide sequence is TGCGCCAGCAGCCAAGGGGGTTCGGGCACTGAAGCTTTCTTT. Its protein is CASSQGGSGTEAFF. The CDR3 plus the reference TRBV5-1 and TRBJ1-1 genes for the other parts give the full variable domain: KAGVTQTPRYLIKTRGQQVTLSCSPISGHRSVSWYQQTPGQGLQFLFEYFSETQRNKGNFPGRFSGRQFSNSRSEMNVSTLELGDSALYLCASSQGGSGTEAFFGQGTRLTVV.